This T cell receptor beta chain was profiled in a study of blood T cell repertoires in COVID-19. Whole-study context: Italy, Spain and the United States were the sources of the convalescent and acute COVID-19 samples.

Trimming left V 4 bases short and J 5 bases short, with 11 bases between. The germline V gene encodes CDR1 SGHTA and CDR2 FQGNSA. This CDR3 spans 13 amino acids. Sequencing used immunoSEQ multiplex PCR; TCRdb keeps in-frame clones, though not all of them. The sample gives 350,000 to 400,000 clones, over 75% of which show up once; approximately 1% is in the top ten. Cohort allocation depended upon clinical history that participants reported. All recovered Cohort 3 donors got two negative PCRs, got clearance, or saw symptom resolution. The source material was PBMCs or T cells enriched from blood (not recorded which). This chain joins TRBV7-2 and TRBJ1-2; D not certain. The receptor's source is a man younger than 30 who had recovered from COVID-19. CDR3 coding DNA: TGTGCCAGCAGCTCACCAGGCCATTATGGCTACACCTTC. Translating gives CASSSPGHYGYTF.